The entry that follows covers one T cell receptor beta chain sequence. V lost 10 bases and J lost 5, with 14 bases in between. The germline V gene encodes CDR1 SNHLY and CDR2 FYNNEI. The length of the CDR3 is 12 residues. These data are taken from a study of cytomegalovirus exposure and HLA in healthy donors. Clones were sequenced by immunoSEQ multiplex PCR, and TCRdb holds only the in-frame ones, with some missing. The top ten hold over 2.5% of the sample, which has 98,000 or so clones, approximately 85% seen once. The receptor was isolated from a woman in her late teens or twenties in good health and CMV-seronegative. The chain uses TRBV2 and TRBJ1-2, with a tentative D call TRBD1 (6 bases). Sequenced: PBMCs. CDR3 DNA sequence: TGTGCCACCCACAGGGAAGAGTATGGCTACACCTTC. Translated, it gives CATHREEYGYTF.